Below, 13 T cell receptor beta chains from the same sample are listed, as sequenced in a study of shared clonotypes between healthy human individuals (dated by TCRdb to about 2020). The method was the immunoSEQ multiplex PCR assay. Sourced from immuneACCESS, this table was stored by TCRdb with only in-frame sequences that have V and J called. A share of the clones is absent; for the studies checked, an unresolved V gene accounts for under half, and the remainder has no known explanation. For this sample there are roughly 1,500,000 clones; 98% appear just once. The top ten hold roughly 0.45% of the sample. The sample consisted of naive CD4+ T cells sorted from blood. Taken with the paper, the label for cell subset or site translates to: CD45RA+ positively selected. Source of these receptors: a man aged 30-40 years in good health.

The chain has TRBV11-2 and TRBJ2-7; D gene uncertain. V lost 0 bases and J 2 bases, leaving 17 bases between the germline ends. The CDR3 runs 17 residues. Germline lookup yields CDR1 SGHAT and CDR2 FQNNGV. Here the CDR3 reads CASSLDRTLRLTYEQYF. The DNA for the CDR3 is TGTGCCAGCAGCTTAGATCGCACTCTCCGACTCACCTACGAGCAGTACTTC.

This clone was observed a handful of times. The V and J genes are TRBV6-6 and TRBJ1-5, with unresolved D. Germline V gives CDR1 MNHNY, CDR2 SVGAGI (reference sequence). The V gene lost 4 bases and the J gene lost 0 bases, with 4 bases spanning the gap. The CDR3 spans 13 residues. DNA for the CDR3: TGTGCCAGCAGTTTAGATAGCAATCAGCCCCAGCATTTT. Its translation is CASSLDSNQPQHF.

This sequence joins TRBV5-1 and TRBJ1-1; 9 nucleotides agree with TRBD1. In germline, CDR1 is SGHRS, CDR2 YFSETQ. V lost 4 bases to trimming and J lost 11 bases; unmatched junction nucleotides: 15. CDR3 length: 15 amino acids. CDR3 in DNA: TGCGCCAGCAGCCCCCTATTAGGGGGACAGGGAGATGCTTTCTTT. Translated: CASSPLLGGQGDAFF. Together with reference TRBV5-1 and TRBJ1-1, the CDR3 gives the full variable domain: KAGVTQTPRYLIKTRGQQVTLSCSPISGHRSVSWYQQTPGQGLQFLFEYFSETQRNKGNFPGRFSGRQFSNSRSEMNVSTLELGDSALYLCASSPLLGGQGDAFFGQGTRLTVV.

The chain recombines TRBV27 with TRBJ2-7; the match to TRBD1 covers 7 bases. CDR3 length equals 13 residues. J gave up 2 bases and V 6 bases, and 4 bases lay outside the gene matches. In germline, CDR1 is MNHEY, CDR2 SMNVEV (reference sequence). CDR3 DNA: TGTGCCAGCAGGCAGACAGGGACCTACGAGCAGTACTTC. It codes for CASRQTGTYEQYF.

The chain joins TRBV19 to TRBJ2-5; 7 nucleotides line up with TRBD1. Germline assignment: CDR1 LNHDA and CDR2 SQIVND (reference sequence). Losses at the gene ends were 5 bases for V and 1 base for J; bases not matched to a gene: 7. The CDR3 is made up of 15 amino acids. The CDR3 here is CASSRRSGGQETQYF. The CDR3 DNA sequence: TGTGCCAGTAGTCGCCGGTCAGGGGGCCAAGAGACCCAGTACTTC. Drawing the rest from reference TRBV19 and TRBJ2-5, the complete variable domain is DGGITQSPKYLFRKEGQNVTLSCEQNLNHDAMYWYRQDPGQGLRLIYYSQIVNDFQKGDIAEGYSVSREKKESFPLTVTSAQKNPTAFYLCASSRRSGGQETQYFGPGTRLLVL.

The chain links TRBV19 to TRBJ1-1, with D possibly TRBD1 on 6 matching bases. V lost 11 bases and J lost 0, with 25 bases in between. From germline, CDR1 is LNHDA and CDR2 SQIVND (reference sequence). The CDR3 is 17 amino acids. CDR3 region: CASLAWGRGPMNTEAFF. The CDR3 DNA follows: TGTGCCTCCCTAGCCTGGGGCAGGGGACCCATGAACACTGAAGCTTTCTTT.

The V and J genes are TRBV11-2 and TRBJ1-4; the match to TRBD1 covers 9 bases. CDR3 length: 13 amino acids. With 5 bases clipped from V and 10 bases from J, the junction kept 5 bases outside the gene matches. The germline CDR1 and CDR2 sequences are SGHAT and FQNNGV. The CDR3 DNA sequence: TGTGCCAGCAGCGCCACAGGGGGCGGAAAACTGTTTTTT. This codes for CASSATGGGKLFF.

The chain recombines TRBV14 with TRBJ2-7; perhaps TRBD2 as D (5 bases). Trimming shortened V by 0 bases and J by 2 bases, and 14 bases separated the two germline ends. From germline, CDR1 is SGHDN and CDR2 FVKESK. The length of the CDR3 is 16 residues. The DNA for the CDR3 is TGTGCCAGCAGCCAAGAAATATCTAGCAGAACCTACGAGCAGTACTTC. Amino acids: CASSQEISSRTYEQYF.

This clone was seen a single time. The rearrangement uses TRBV5-5 and TRBJ2-3, with 7 nucleotides matching TRBD2. Germline assignment: CDR1 SGHKS and CDR2 YYEKEE (reference sequence). The trim removed 2 bases at V and 4 bases at J, leaving 10 bases unmatched. The CDR3 totals 16 residues. The CDR3 loop reads CASSLTAGAEADTQYF. DNA of the CDR3: TGTGCCAGCAGCTTAACGGCGGGAGCTGAAGCAGATACGCAGTATTTT.

The chain has TRBV12-1 and TRBJ1-5. TRBV12-1 is marked as a pseudogene. The CDR3 length is 15 residues. The CDR3 spells CASSFDVDSNQPQHF. The CDR3 DNA follows: TGTGCCAGCAGCTTTGACGTGGATAGCAATCAGCCCCAGCATTTT.

The J gene is TRBJ2-5, the V gene TRBV9; D not resolved. The CDR3 sequence is 15 residues long. Trimming removed 2 bases at V and 3 bases at J, with 14 bases between. Germline CDR1 reads SGDLS; CDR2 reads YYNGEE. CDR3 bases: TGTGCCAGCAGCGTTGGCAGAACAACAGAAGAGACCCAGTACTTC. The encoded protein is CASSVGRTTEETQYF.

The chain is built from TRBV28 and TRBJ1-1; D is unresolved. CDR3 length: 11 amino acids. Germline values: CDR1 MDHEN, CDR2 SYDVKM. The V gene lost 6 bases and the J gene lost 7 bases, with 9 bases spanning the gap. In DNA, the CDR3 is TGTGCCAGCAGGGCAGCGGTTGAAGCTTTCTTT. Its protein is CASRAAVEAFF.

V is TRBV18 and J is TRBJ2-1; D unclear. Germline V gene data show CDR1 as KGHSH and CDR2 as LQKENI. V was shortened by 3 bases and J by 2 bases, with 17 bases between the two germline ends. This CDR3 region has 17 residues. CDR3 DNA sequence: TGTGCCAGCTCACCTTTGGTGGGTACGGAACCCTACAATGAGCAGTTCTTC. Protein product: CASSPLVGTEPYNEQFF.